This T cell receptor (beta chain) was recovered during a study of T cell responses to AZD1222 COVID-19 vaccine. Study-level points and caveats: CD4 TCRs associated with vaccination spanned spike, dominating at 160-218 and 743-854.

To note about this clone: Its antigen is not known.

This CDR3 is built from 14 residues. V was cut by 5 bases and J by 3 bases, with 12 bases left in between. Germline lookup yields CDR1 SGHNT and CDR2 YENEEA. This table comes from immunoSEQ multiplex PCR, and its TCRdb copy is limited to in-frame clones, with some not included. This sample yields approximately 79,000 clones, of which about 86% are seen a single time; approximately 8% belongs to the top ten. The sequence derives from an adult in good health. This sample comprised peripheral blood, obtained on day 0 of AZD1222 vaccination. This chain connects TRBV11-3 to TRBJ2-3; weak D call: TRBD1 (5 bases). CDR3 amino acids: CASSQGVATDTQYF. The CDR3 region has the DNA TGTGCCAGCAGCCAAGGGGTGGCTACAGATACGCAGTATTTT.